The clone carrying this T cell receptor (beta chain) turned up a few times. After removal of 6 bases from V and 4 bases from J, the junction contained 8 bases not matched to a gene. Germline loops: CDR1 KGHSH, CDR2 LQKENI. This CDR3 spans 15 amino acids. The assay was immunoSEQ multiplex PCR, and TCRdb's table has in-frame clones only and misses some. The profile shows some 22,000 clones, 88% of them singletons. This entry is derived from a study of blood T cell repertoires in COVID-19. The specimen was peripheral blood. The sequence was collected from a man between 65 and 85 years old in a cohort sampled during active COVID-19. The genes are TRBV18 and TRBJ2-2; 7 nucleotides line up with TRBD2. CDR3 residues: CASSHGRASTGELFF. The CDR3, as DNA: TGTGCCAGCTCTCATGGGAGGGCGAGCACCGGGGAGCTGTTTTTT.